Below are 21 T cell receptor beta chains sequenced from a single sample in a study of shared clonotypes between healthy human individuals. Generated by immunoSEQ multiplex PCR, the TCRdb table keeps only in-frame clones and is missing some. The sample lists some 2 million clones, just under 95% occurring once. CD8 cells regarded as naive lacked CD45RO, were positively chosen for CCR7, and omitted terminally differentiated effector memory CD45RA+ cells. The sequenced sample consisted of naive CD8+ T cells sorted from blood. The receptors shown here come from a man aged 18-30 years in good health.

The V gene is TRBV27, the J gene TRBJ2-5; TRBD2 is a possible D gene (6 bases). V gave up 5 bases and J gave up 5 bases, with 12 bases separating them. Germline V CDR1 and CDR2: MNHEY, SMNVEV (reference sequence). The length of the CDR3 is 13 residues. As DNA, the CDR3 is TGTGCCAGCAGTGGAGGGGTAGGTGAGACCCAGTACTTC. The encoded protein is CASSGGVGETQYF.

The chain couples TRBV5-6 to TRBJ2-5, with D possibly being TRBD2 (5 bases). Germline V lookup: CDR1 SGHDT, CDR2 YYEEEE. With 4 bases removed from V and 2 bases from J, the gap between germline ends came to 15 bases. The CDR3 has 15 amino acids. The CDR3 loop reads CASSPPGIPQETQYF. The CDR3 DNA is TGTGCCAGCAGCCCGCCCGGGATCCCTCAAGAGACCCAGTACTTC.

This clone was seen once. This sample also contains other DNA sequences that code for the same CDR3. The V gene is TRBV11-2, the J gene TRBJ2-1; possible D gene TRBD2, 5 bases. The CDR3 totals 11 residues. Germline lookup yields CDR1 SGHAT and CDR2 FQNNGV. Deletions cut 5 bases from V and 7 bases from J, with 6 bases between. This chain's CDR3 is CASSRGNEQFF. For the CDR3, the DNA is TGTGCCAGCAGCCGGGGTAATGAGCAGTTCTTC. Supplemented by reference TRBV11-2 and TRBJ2-1, the full variable domain reads EAGVAQSPRYKIIEKRQSVAFWCNPISGHATLYWYQQILGQGPKLLIQFQNNGVVDDSQLPKDRFSAERLKGVDSTLKIQPAKLEDSAVYLCASSRGNEQFFGPGTRLTVL.

The chain links TRBV6-5 to TRBJ1-2; D is possibly TRBD1 (6 bases). Trimming took off 8 bases at V and 6 bases at J, with 19 bases between the two ends. CDR3 size: 14 residues. Germline V gene data show CDR1 as MNHEY and CDR2 as SVGAGI. CDR3 amino acids: CASGRLQGMNGYTF. DNA of the CDR3: TGTGCCAGCGGTCGGTTACAGGGTATGAATGGCTACACCTTC.

The gene calls are TRBV15 and TRBJ2-2, with D maybe TRBD2 (6 bases). The V gene's germline CDR1 is LNHNV and CDR2 YYDKDF (reference sequence). The CDR3 contains 15 residues. Trimming took 4 bases from V and 4 from J, leaving 13 bases between them. The CDR3 reads CATSTPGGVTGELFF. In DNA, the CDR3 is TGTGCCACCAGCACCCCTGGAGGGGTCACCGGGGAGCTGTTTTTT.

About this clone itself: Other DNA sequences in the same sample also yield this CDR3. The chain combines TRBV4-1 with TRBJ1-3; D possibly corresponds to TRBD1 (6 bases). From germline, CDR1 is MGHRA and CDR2 YSYEKL. This CDR3 comprises 15 residues. The V end was cut by 0 bases, the J end by 4 bases, with 10 bases between. CDR3 region: CASSQDRGGGNTIYF. CDR3 DNA sequence: TGCGCCAGCAGCCAAGACAGGGGAGGAGGAAACACCATATATTTT.

The chain recombines TRBV6-1 with TRBJ2-3; a possible D gene is TRBD2 (6 bases). CDR3 length: 16 residues. With 2 bases removed from V and 3 bases from J, the gap between germline ends came to 15 bases. CDR1 and CDR2 from the germline V gene are MNHNS and SASEGT. CDR3: CASSEWLREGTDTQYF. CDR3 DNA sequence: TGTGCCAGCAGTGAATGGTTGCGGGAAGGGACAGATACGCAGTATTTT.

For this clone: Other DNA sequences of this sample code for an identical CDR3. The chain couples TRBV6-5 to TRBJ2-1; D is unresolved. V gave up 0 bases and J gave up 7 bases, with 7 bases separating them. The CDR3 is 13 amino acids. The germline V gene has CDR1 MNHEY and CDR2 SVGAGI. In DNA, the CDR3 is TGTGCCAGCAGTTACTCTAGTGGGAATGAGCAGTTCTTC. This translates into CASSYSSGNEQFF.

This chain links TRBV11-3 with TRBJ1-2; D call uncertain. CDR1 SGHNT and CDR2 YENEEA come from the germline V gene. Trimming pared 5 bases from V and 4 bases from J, leaving 17 bases between. The CDR3 runs to 15 residues. As DNA, the CDR3 is TGTGCCAGCAGCCATAGCGGCCCAAGGGCCTATGGCTACACCTTC. Amino acid sequence: CASSHSGPRAYGYTF.

This sequence joins TRBV14 and TRBJ1-1, with D unresolved. V gave up 1 base and J gave up 1 base, with 7 bases separating them. The CDR3 sequence is 14 residues long. Germline CDR1 SGHDN, CDR2 FVKESK. In DNA, the CDR3 is TGTGCCAGCAGCCAAGGAGAGGGGAACACTGAAGCTTTCTTT. This gives the protein CASSQGEGNTEAFF.

The rearrangement links TRBV6-5 to TRBJ1-1; D is perhaps TRBD1 (6 bases). Trimming removed 11 bases at V and 0 bases at J, with 13 bases between. Germline V gene data show CDR1 as MNHEY and CDR2 as SVGAGI. The CDR3 sequence is 13 residues long. For the CDR3, the DNA is TGTGCCTGCCAGGGGTTTGTGAACACTGAAGCTTTCTTT. It specifies CACQGFVNTEAFF.

The V gene is TRBV7-9, the J gene TRBJ1-2; D is possibly TRBD1 (5 bases). This CDR3 spans 12 amino acids. V was shortened by 5 bases and J by 7 bases, with 11 bases between the two germline ends. Germline V CDR1 and CDR2: SEHNR, FQNEAQ (reference sequence). CDR3 sequence: CASSAGVFGYTF. CDR3 nucleotides: TGTGCCAGCAGCGCGGGGGTTTTTGGCTACACCTTC.

The CDR3: CASSQAPRAGWGTDTQYF. Written as DNA, the CDR3 is TGCGCCAGCAGCCAAGCCCCCCGGGCGGGATGGGGCACAGATACGCAGTATTTT. V and J are TRBV4-3 and TRBJ2-3; perhaps TRBD2 as D (6 bases). The CDR3 is made up of 18 amino acids. Germline lookup yields CDR1 LGHNA and CDR2 YSLEER. With 1 base removed from V and 1 base from J, the gap between germline ends came to 18 bases.

The chain has TRBV19 and TRBJ2-3; D ambiguous. CDR3 size: 12 residues. Germline values: CDR1 LNHDA, CDR2 SQIVND (reference sequence). V was shortened by 4 bases and J by 3 bases, with 5 bases between the two germline ends. This chain's CDR3 is CASSSWTDTQYF. In DNA, the CDR3 is TGTGCCAGTAGTAGTTGGACAGATACGCAGTATTTT.

The rearrangement joins TRBV4-1 to TRBJ1-5; D gene unclear. Deletions cut 2 bases from V and 0 bases from J, with 11 bases between. Germline V CDR1 and CDR2: MGHRA, YSYEKL. The CDR3 runs to 16 residues. The CDR3 reads CASSQIIHHSNQPQHF. The CDR3 bases are TGCGCCAGCAGCCAAATTATACACCATAGCAATCAGCCCCAGCATTTT.

This clone turned up a few times. The V call is TRBV10-3, the J call TRBJ1-4; 7 nucleotides match TRBD1. With 0 bases clipped from V and 2 bases from J, the junction kept 3 bases outside the gene matches. CDR3 size: 16 residues. CDR1 and CDR2 (germline): ENHRY, SYGVKD. The chain's CDR3 is CAISESGTVTNEKLFF. The CDR3 nucleotides read TGTGCCATCAGTGAGTCCGGGACAGTTACTAATGAAAAACTGTTTTTT.

This sequence joins TRBV7-9 and TRBJ2-7; D is possibly TRBD2 (5 bases). The germline V gene encodes CDR1 SEHNR and CDR2 FQNEAQ (reference sequence). CDR3 length equals 18 residues. V lost 5 bases to trimming and J lost 4 bases, with 27 bases between them. As DNA, the CDR3 is TGTGCCAGCAGCGGAGCAACTCAAGCGGAGGCCGTCGGATACGAGCAGTACTTC. This gives the protein CASSGATQAEAVGYEQYF. The whole variable domain, remainder taken from reference TRBV7-9 and TRBJ2-7, is DTGVSQNPRHKITKRGQNVTFRCDPISEHNRLYWYRQTLGQGPEFLTYFQNEAQLEKSRLLSDRFSAERPKGSFSTLEIQRTEQGDSAMYLCASSGATQAEAVGYEQYFGPGTRLTVT.

The V call is TRBV11-2, the J call TRBJ2-7; 8 bases are a match to TRBD1. V was clipped by 1 base and J by 7 bases; unmatched bases: 3. CDR1 and CDR2 from the germline V gene are SGHAT and FQNNGV. CDR3 length: 13 amino acids. CDR3 protein: CASSLVTGVEQYF. The CDR3, as DNA: TGTGCCAGCAGCTTAGTGACAGGGGTAGAGCAGTACTTC.

The chain employs TRBV2 and TRBJ2-7; 9 bases align to TRBD2. In germline, CDR1 is SNHLY, CDR2 FYNNEI. The CDR3 length is 16 residues. With 7 bases clipped from V and 1 base from J, the junction kept 11 bases outside the gene matches. As DNA, the CDR3 is TGTGCCAGCAAGGTCTATCCAGCGGGAGGTTCCTACGAGCAGTACTTC. Encoded protein: CASKVYPAGGSYEQYF.

V and J are TRBV5-1 and TRBJ2-2, with D hard to call. Per germline, CDR1 SGHRS and CDR2 YFSETQ. V was trimmed by 0 bases and J by 0 bases, leaving 12 bases between them. The CDR3 is 17 residues long. The CDR3 sequence: CASSLEGVLANTGELFF. In DNA, the CDR3 is TGCGCCAGCAGCTTGGAGGGTGTACTCGCGAACACCGGGGAGCTGTTTTTT.

This chain joins TRBV4-1 and TRBJ2-3; TRBD2 matches at 10 bases. The CDR3 length is 16 residues. Per the germline V gene, CDR1 is MGHRA and CDR2 is YSYEKL. Trimming took 5 bases from V and 0 from J; bases not matched to a gene: 5. CDR3 sequence: CASSYPTSGSTDTQYF. CDR3 nucleotides: TGCGCCAGCAGCTATCCGACTAGCGGGAGCACAGATACGCAGTATTTT.